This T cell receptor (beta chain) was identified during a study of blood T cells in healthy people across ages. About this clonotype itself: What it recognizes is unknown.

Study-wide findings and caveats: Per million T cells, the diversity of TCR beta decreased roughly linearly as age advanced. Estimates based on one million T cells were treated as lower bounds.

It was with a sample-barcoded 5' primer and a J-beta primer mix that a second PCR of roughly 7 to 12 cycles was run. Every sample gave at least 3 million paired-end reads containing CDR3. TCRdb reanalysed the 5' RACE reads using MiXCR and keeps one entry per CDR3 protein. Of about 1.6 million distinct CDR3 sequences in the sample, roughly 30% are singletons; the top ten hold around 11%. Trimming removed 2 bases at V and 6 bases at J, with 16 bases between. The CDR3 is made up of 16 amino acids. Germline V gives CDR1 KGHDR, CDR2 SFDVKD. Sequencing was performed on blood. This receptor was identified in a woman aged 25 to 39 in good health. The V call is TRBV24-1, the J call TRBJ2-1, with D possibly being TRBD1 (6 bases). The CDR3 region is CATSDSALKGGNEQFF. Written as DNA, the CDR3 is TGTGCCACCAGTGATTCCGCATTGAAAGGGGGCAATGAGCAGTTCTTC.